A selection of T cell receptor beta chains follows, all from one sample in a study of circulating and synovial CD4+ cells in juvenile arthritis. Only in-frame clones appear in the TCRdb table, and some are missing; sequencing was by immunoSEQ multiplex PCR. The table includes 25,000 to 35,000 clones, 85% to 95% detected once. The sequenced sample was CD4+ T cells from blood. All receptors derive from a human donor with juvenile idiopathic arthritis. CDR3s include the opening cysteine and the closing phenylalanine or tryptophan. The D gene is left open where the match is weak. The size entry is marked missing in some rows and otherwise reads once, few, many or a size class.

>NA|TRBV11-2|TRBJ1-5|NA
CASSLGGTFNQPQHF
TGTGCCAGCAGCTTAGGAGGGACATTCAATCAGCCCCAGCATTTT
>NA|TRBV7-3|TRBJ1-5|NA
CASSFRSSAVEAQHF
TGTGCCAGCAGCTTTCGGAGTTCGGCGGTTGAAGCCCAGCATTTT
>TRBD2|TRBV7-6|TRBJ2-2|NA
CASSSGTSGRIGELFF
TGTGCCAGCAGCTCCGGGACTAGCGGGAGGATTGGGGAGCTGTTTTTT
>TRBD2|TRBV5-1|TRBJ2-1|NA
CASSLDGRAGNEQFF
TGCGCCAGCAGCTTGGACGGGAGGGCGGGTAATGAGCAGTTCTTC
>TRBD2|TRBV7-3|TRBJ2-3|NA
CASSPGGADTQYF
TGTGCCAGCAGCCCCGGGGGGGCAGATACGCAGTATTTT
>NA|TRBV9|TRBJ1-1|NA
CASSVDPSTEAFF
TGTGCCAGCAGCGTAGATCCCAGCACTGAAGCTTTCTTT
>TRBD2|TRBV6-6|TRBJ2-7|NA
CASSYGPSGSSEQYF
TGTGCCAGCAGTTACGGGCCTAGCGGGAGTTCCGAGCAGTACTTC
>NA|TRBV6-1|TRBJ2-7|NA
CASKSLASYEQYF
TGTGCCAGCAAGTCCTTGGCCTCCTACGAGCAGTACTTC
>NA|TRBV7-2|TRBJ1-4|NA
CASSPGGNEKLFF
TGTGCCAGCAGCCCAGGTGGGAATGAAAAACTGTTTTTT
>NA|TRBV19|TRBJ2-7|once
CASSRNGGSSYEQYF
TGTGCCAGTAGTAGAAATGGGGGCAGCTCCTACGAGCAGTACTTC
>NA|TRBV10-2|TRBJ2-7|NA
CASSESRGHYEQYF
TGCGCCAGCAGTGAATCCAGGGGACATTACGAGCAGTACTTC
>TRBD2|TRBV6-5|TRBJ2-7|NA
CASSPRLAGRNEQYF
TGTGCCAGCAGCCCGAGACTAGCGGGAAGGAACGAGCAGTACTTC
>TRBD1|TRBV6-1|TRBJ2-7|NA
CASSERDRGKMAPYEQYF
TGTGCCAGCAGTGAACGGGACAGGGGTAAGATGGCCCCCTACGAGCAGTACTTC
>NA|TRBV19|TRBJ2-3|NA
CASSPGSTDTQYF
TGTGCCAGTAGTCCGGGTAGCACAGATACGCAGTATTTT
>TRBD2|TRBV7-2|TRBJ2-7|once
CASSLRLAGGPGSYEQYF
TGTGCCAGCAGCTTACGGCTAGCGGGAGGGCCGGGCTCCTACGAGCAGTACTTC
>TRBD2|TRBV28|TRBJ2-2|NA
CASSPPRGSGQRANTGELFF
TGTGCCAGCAGTCCCCCCCGAGGTAGCGGGCAAAGAGCGAACACCGGGGAGCTGTTTTTT
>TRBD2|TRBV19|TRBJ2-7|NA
CASSYRTSGREEQYF
TGTGCCAGTAGTTACCGGACTAGCGGGAGAGAAGAGCAGTACTTC
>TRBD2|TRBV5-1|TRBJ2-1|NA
CASSRTSGRAREQFF
TGCGCCAGCAGCCGGACTAGCGGGAGGGCCCGAGAGCAGTTCTTC
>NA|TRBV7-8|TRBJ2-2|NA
CASLSGELFF
TGTGCCAGCCTTTCCGGGGAGCTGTTTTTT
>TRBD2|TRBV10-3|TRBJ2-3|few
CAISTSGPTPQYF
TGTGCCATCAGTACTAGCGGGCCCACCCCGCAGTATTTT
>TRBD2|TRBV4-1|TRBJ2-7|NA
CASSQDPGRYEQYF
TGCGCCAGCAGCCAAGACCCCGGGAGGTACGAGCAGTACTTC
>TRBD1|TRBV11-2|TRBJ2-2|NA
CASSLRQGVTGELFF
TGTGCCAGCAGCTTAAGGCAGGGGGTCACCGGGGAGCTGTTTTTT
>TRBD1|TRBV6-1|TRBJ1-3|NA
CASSDRDRGPTIYF
TGTGCCAGCAGTGACCGGGACAGGGGCCCAACCATATATTTT
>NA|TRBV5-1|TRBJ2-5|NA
CASSSGLQETQYF
TGCGCCAGCAGTTCAGGGCTCCAAGAGACCCAGTACTTC
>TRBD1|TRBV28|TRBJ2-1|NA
CASSLNRGSPFF
TGTGCCAGCAGTTTAAACAGGGGGAGCCCCTTCTTC
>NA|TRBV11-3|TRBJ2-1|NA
CASSLETGSSYNEQFF
TGTGCCAGCAGCTTAGAGACCGGGAGCTCCTACAATGAGCAGTTCTTC
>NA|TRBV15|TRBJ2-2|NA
CATSRDWGQGNTGELFF
TGTGCCACCAGCAGAGATTGGGGGCAGGGAAACACCGGGGAGCTGTTTTTT
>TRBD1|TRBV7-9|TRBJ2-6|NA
CASNPGWGQDFSGANVLTF
TGTGCCAGCAACCCAGGATGGGGACAGGATTTCTCTGGGGCCAACGTCCTGACTTTC
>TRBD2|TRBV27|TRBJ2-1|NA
CASSPGLAVNNEQFF
TGTGCCAGCAGTCCCGGACTAGCAGTTAACAATGAGCAGTTCTTC
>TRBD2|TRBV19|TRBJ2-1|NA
CASSILSAGGPRSYNEQFF
TGTGCCAGTAGTATTCTGAGTGCGGGAGGGCCTCGGTCCTACAATGAGCAGTTCTTC
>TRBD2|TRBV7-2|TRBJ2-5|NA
CASSLLAVQETQYF
TGTGCCAGCAGCTTACTAGCGGTCCAAGAGACCCAGTACTTC
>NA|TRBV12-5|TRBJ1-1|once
CASGLGSRGTEAFF
TGTGCTAGTGGTTTGGGGTCCCGGGGCACTGAAGCTTTCTTT
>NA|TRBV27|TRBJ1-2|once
CASSSFTAGNYGYTF
TGTGCCAGCAGTTCCTTTACGGCGGGCAACTATGGCTACACCTTC
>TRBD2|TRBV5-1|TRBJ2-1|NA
CASSRTSDPRHEQFF
TGCGCCAGCAGCCGTACTAGCGACCCTAGGCATGAGCAGTTCTTC
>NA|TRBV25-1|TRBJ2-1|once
CASSHYNEQFF
TGTGCCAGCAGTCATTACAATGAGCAGTTCTTC
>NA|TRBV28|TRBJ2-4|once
CASSPNSFAKNIQYF
TGTGCCAGCTCACCGAACTCCTTCGCCAAAAACATTCAGTACTTC
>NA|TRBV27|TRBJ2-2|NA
CASRIGVRTQNTGELFF
TGTGCCAGCAGGATAGGGGTGCGGACACAGAACACCGGGGAGCTGTTTTTT
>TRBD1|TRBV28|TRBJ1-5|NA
CAAQGAVGNQPQHF
TGTGCCGCCCAGGGGGCTGTGGGCAATCAGCCCCAGCATTTT
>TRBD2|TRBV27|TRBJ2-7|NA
CASSLGVTGGHYEQYF
TGTGCCAGCAGCCTAGGGGTTACGGGAGGGCACTACGAGCAGTACTTC
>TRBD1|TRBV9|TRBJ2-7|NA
CASSVGGTASYEQYF
TGTGCCAGCAGCGTAGGTGGGACAGCCTCCTACGAGCAGTACTTC
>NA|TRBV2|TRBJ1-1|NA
CASRFSGIEAFF
TGTGCCAGCAGATTCTCCGGGATTGAAGCTTTCTTT
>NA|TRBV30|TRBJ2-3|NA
CAWSGPGKSDTQYF
TGTGCCTGGAGTGGGCCGGGAAAGTCAGATACGCAGTATTTT
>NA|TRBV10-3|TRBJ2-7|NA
CAVGGDPYEQYF
TGTGCCGTGGGGGGAGACCCCTACGAGCAGTACTTC
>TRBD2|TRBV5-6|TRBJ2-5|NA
CASSLAGGRAETQYF
TGTGCCAGCAGCTTGGCGGGGGGACGAGCCGAGACCCAGTACTTC
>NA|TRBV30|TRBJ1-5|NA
CAWSAGGNQPQHF
TGTGCCTGGAGTGCGGGGGGAAATCAGCCCCAGCATTTT
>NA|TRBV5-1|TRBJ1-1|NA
CASSLGQVNTEAFF
TGCGCCAGCAGCTTGGGACAGGTGAACACTGAAGCTTTCTTT
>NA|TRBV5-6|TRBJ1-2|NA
CASSMQGYGYTF
TGTGCCAGCAGCATGCAGGGGTATGGCTACACCTTC
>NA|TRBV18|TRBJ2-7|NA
CASSPPRGEQYF
TGTGCCAGCTCACCACCGCGCGGTGAGCAGTACTTC